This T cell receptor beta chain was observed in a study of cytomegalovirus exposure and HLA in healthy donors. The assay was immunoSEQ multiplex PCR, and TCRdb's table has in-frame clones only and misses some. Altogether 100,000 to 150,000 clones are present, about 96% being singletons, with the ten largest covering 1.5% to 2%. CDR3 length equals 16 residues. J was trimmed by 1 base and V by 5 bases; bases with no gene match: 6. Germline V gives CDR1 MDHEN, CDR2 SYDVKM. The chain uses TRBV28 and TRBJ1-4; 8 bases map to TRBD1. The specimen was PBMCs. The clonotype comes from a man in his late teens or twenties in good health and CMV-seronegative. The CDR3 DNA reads TGTGCCAGCAGTGTAACAGGGGGATTAACTAATGAAAAACTGTTTTTT. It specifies CASSVTGGLTNEKLFF.